These 8 T cell receptor beta chains came from one sample sequenced in a study of beta chain features in type 1 diabetes. The study reverse transcribed the entire isolated RNA, so it sequenced expressed TCRB transcripts. Some clones are missing from TCRdb's copy, which holds only in-frame ones; the method was immunoSEQ multiplex PCR. The sample consists of around 500,000 clones, approximately 30% of them appearing once. Sequencing was performed on naive CD4+ T cells from blood. The receptors shown here come from a man aged 18 to 29 in good health.

This clone was seen a handful of times. The chain recombines TRBV30 with TRBJ2-5; D is undetermined. Near its end, the DNA agrees better with TRBJ2-7, so the J call may be wrong. The germline V gene has CDR1 GTSNPN and CDR2 SVGIG (reference sequence). The length of the CDR3 is 12 residues. The CDR3 DNA sequence: TGTGCCTGGAGCGACAATGCGTCCGAGCAGTACTTC. It translates to CAWSDNASEQYF.

This clone was seen a handful of times. The genes are TRBV30 and TRBJ2-7, with a tentative D call TRBD1 (5 bases). The germline V gene has CDR1 GTSNPN and CDR2 SVGIG (reference sequence). The CDR3 is 15 amino acids. The ends were cut back, 1 base at V and 6 bases at J, with 19 bases in the middle. The CDR3 DNA is TGTGCCTGGAGTGCCCGGTTGGCAGGGCCACCCGAGCAGTACTTC. Amino acid sequence: CAWSARLAGPPEQYF.

The rearrangement links TRBV30 to TRBJ2-1; D is uncertain. Per the germline V gene, CDR1 is GTSNPN and CDR2 is SVGIG (reference sequence). Between the trimmed V and J ends, which lost 4 bases and 0 bases, there was a span of 10 bases. The length of the CDR3 is 14 residues. CDR3 region: CAWTKISSYNEQFF. CDR3 DNA: TGTGCCTGGACAAAGATTTCCTCCTACAATGAGCAGTTCTTC.

This clone was detected a few times. Distinct nucleotide sequences in the sample also encode this CDR3. The gene calls are TRBV9 and TRBJ2-7, with 7 nucleotides matching TRBD1. The CDR3 extends over 14 amino acids. Germline CDR1 is SGDLS and CDR2 is YYNGEE. Trimming removed 1 base from V and 3 bases from J; junction bases left unmatched: 4. CDR3 DNA sequence: TGTGCCAGCAGCGTAACAGGGGCGAGCTACGAGCAGTACTTC. It codes for CASSVTGASYEQYF.

V gene TRBV11-2 combines with J gene TRBJ2-5, with D maybe TRBD2 (6 bases). V lost 1 base and J 2 bases, leaving 11 bases between the germline ends. Germline V gives CDR1 SGHAT, CDR2 FQNNGV. The CDR3 is 15 amino acids. The CDR3 DNA is TGTGCCAGCAGCTTAGGGGGAGGATTTCAAGAGACCCAGTACTTC. Its translation: CASSLGGGFQETQYF. Drawing the rest from reference TRBV11-2 and TRBJ2-5, the complete variable domain is EAGVAQSPRYKIIEKRQSVAFWCNPISGHATLYWYQQILGQGPKLLIQFQNNGVVDDSQLPKDRFSAERLKGVDSTLKIQPAKLEDSAVYLCASSLGGGFQETQYFGPGTRLLVL.

In its sample, this clone was seen a few times. The same CDR3 arises from other DNA sequences in this sample as well. The chain is built from TRBV30 and TRBJ2-3; D not certain. V lost 2 bases and J 1 base, leaving 4 bases between the germline ends. The CDR3 has 12 residues. CDR1 is GTSNPN and CDR2 is SVGIG in the germline V gene (reference sequence). CDR3 in DNA: TGTGCCTGGAGTCTACGCACAGATACGCAGTATTTT. This gives the protein CAWSLRTDTQYF.

Only a few counts were recorded for this clone. This chain links TRBV14 with TRBJ2-4; 9 bases are a match to TRBD2. The length of the CDR3 is 17 residues. With 2 bases clipped from V and 1 base from J, the junction kept 6 bases outside the gene matches. CDR1 is SGHDN, CDR2 FVKESK, per germline. CDR3 sequence: CASSQSRLAAAKNIQYF. The CDR3 region has the DNA TGTGCCAGCAGCCAATCGCGACTAGCGGCTGCCAAAAACATTCAGTACTTC.

Concerning this clone itself: Distinct nucleotide sequences in the sample also encode this CDR3. This sequence joins TRBV29-1 and TRBJ2-5; 11 nucleotides agree with TRBD2. The CDR3 runs to 13 residues. The germline V gene encodes CDR1 SQVTM and CDR2 ANQGSEA. The trim removed 4 bases at V and 5 bases at J, leaving 3 bases unmatched. The CDR3 loop is CSVVAGGLETQYF. CDR3 DNA sequence: TGCAGCGTTGTAGCGGGAGGGCTGGAGACCCAGTACTTC.